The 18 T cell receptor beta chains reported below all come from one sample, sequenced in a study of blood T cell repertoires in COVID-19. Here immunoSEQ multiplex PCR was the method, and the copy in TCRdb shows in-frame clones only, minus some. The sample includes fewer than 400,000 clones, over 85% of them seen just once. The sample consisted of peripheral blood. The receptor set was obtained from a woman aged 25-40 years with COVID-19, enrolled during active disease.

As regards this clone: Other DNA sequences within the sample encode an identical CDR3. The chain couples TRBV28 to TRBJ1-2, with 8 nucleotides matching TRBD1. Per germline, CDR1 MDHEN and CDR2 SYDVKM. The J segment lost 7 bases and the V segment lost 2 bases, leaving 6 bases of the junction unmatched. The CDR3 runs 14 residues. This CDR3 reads CASSLVGQGAGYTF. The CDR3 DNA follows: TGTGCCAGCAGTTTAGTAGGGCAGGGGGCTGGCTACACCTTC.

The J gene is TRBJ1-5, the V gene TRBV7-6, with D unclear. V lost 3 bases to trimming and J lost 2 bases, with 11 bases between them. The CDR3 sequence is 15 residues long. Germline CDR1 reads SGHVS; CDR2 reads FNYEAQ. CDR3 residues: CASSFDGGGNQPQHF. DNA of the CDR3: TGTGCCAGCAGCTTTGACGGAGGAGGCAATCAGCCCCAGCATTTT.

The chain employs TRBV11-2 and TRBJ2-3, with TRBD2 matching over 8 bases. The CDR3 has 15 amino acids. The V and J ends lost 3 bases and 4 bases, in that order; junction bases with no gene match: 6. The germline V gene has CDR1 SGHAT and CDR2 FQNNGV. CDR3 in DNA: TGTGCCAGCAGCTTCACGGGGGGGCTGGCAGATACGCAGTATTTT. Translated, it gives CASSFTGGLADTQYF.

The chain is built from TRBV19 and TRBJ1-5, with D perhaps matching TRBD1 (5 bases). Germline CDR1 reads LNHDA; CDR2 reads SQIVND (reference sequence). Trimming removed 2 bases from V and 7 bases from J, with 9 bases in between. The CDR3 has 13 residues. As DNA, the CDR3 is TGTGCCAGTAGTATATCGCGGGGCCAGCCCCAGCATTTT. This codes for CASSISRGQPQHF.

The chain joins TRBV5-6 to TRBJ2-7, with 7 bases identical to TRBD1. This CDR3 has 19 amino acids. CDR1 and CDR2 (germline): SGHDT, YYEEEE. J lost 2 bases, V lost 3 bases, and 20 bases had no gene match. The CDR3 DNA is TGTGCCAGCAGCTACTCTTATGTGGTGGGGGACAGCGAACCCTACGAGCAGTACTTC. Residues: CASSYSYVVGDSEPYEQYF.

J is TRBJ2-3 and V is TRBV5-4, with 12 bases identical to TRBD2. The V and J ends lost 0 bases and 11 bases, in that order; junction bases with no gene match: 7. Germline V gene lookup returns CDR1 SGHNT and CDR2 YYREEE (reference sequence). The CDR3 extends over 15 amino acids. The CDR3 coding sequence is TGTGCCAGCAGCTTGGATGGACTACTAGCGGGGGGGCAGTATTTT. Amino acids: CASSLDGLLAGGQYF.

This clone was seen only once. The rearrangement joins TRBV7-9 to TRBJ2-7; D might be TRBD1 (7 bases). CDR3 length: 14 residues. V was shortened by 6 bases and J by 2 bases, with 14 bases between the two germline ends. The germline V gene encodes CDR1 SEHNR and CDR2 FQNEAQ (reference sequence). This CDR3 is CASRPSRGAYEQYF. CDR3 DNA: TGTGCCAGCAGGCCGTCCAGGGGGGCCTACGAGCAGTACTTC.

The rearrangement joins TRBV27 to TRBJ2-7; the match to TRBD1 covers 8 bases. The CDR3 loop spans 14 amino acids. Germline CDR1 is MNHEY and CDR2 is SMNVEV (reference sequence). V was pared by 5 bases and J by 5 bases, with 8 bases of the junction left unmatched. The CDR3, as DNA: TGTGCCAGCAGTCCATCCCCAGGGGGCGACGAGCAGTACTTC. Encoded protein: CASSPSPGGDEQYF.

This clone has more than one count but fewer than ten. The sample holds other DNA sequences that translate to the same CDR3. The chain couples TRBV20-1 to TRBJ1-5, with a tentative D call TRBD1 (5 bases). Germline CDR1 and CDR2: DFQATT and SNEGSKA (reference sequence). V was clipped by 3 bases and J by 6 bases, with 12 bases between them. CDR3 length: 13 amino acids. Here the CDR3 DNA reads TGCAGTGCTAGTTTAGGGGTCGGTCAGCCCCAGCATTTT. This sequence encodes CSASLGVGQPQHF.

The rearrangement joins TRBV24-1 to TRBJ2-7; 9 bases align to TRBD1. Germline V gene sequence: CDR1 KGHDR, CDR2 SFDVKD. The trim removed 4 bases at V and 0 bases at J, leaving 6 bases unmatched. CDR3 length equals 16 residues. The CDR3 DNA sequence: TGTGCCACCAGTGACCTAAGACAGGGGGGCTCCTACGAGCAGTACGTC. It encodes CATSDLRQGGSYEQYV.

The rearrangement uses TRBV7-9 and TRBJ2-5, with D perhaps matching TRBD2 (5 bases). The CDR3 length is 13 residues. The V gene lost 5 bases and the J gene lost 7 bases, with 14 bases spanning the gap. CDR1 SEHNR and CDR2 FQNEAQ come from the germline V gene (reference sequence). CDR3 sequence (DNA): TGTGCCAGCAGCAACCCCCGTGCGGGGACCCAGTACTTC. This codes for CASSNPRAGTQYF.

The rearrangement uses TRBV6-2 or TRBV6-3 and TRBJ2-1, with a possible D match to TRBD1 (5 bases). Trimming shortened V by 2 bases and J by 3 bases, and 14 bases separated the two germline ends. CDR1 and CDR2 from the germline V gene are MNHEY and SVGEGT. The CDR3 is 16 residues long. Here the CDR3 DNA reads TGTGCCAGCAGTTACGTCCCAGGGCCGCTCTACAATGAGCAGTTCTTC. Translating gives CASSYVPGPLYNEQFF.

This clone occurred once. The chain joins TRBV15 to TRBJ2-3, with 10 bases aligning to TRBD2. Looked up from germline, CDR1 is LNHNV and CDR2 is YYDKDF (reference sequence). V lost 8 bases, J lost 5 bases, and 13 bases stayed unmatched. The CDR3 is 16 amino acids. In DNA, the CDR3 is TGTGCCACCGCCCGGAGCCAAGCGGGGGGGCAAGATACGCAGTATTTT. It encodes CATARSQAGGQDTQYF.

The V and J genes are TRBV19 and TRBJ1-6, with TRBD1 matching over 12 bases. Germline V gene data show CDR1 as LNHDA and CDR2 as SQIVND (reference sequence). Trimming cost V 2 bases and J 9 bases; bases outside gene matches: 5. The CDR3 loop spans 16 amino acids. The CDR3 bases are TGTGCCAGTAGTATACTGGGACAGGGGGCAGGTTCACCCCTCCACTTT. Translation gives CASSILGQGAGSPLHF.

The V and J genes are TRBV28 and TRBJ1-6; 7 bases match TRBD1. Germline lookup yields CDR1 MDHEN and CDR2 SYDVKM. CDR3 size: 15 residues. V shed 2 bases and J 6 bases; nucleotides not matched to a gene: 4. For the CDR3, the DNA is TGTGCCAGCAGTTTAACAGGGACAGTTAATTCACCCCTCCACTTT. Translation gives CASSLTGTVNSPLHF.

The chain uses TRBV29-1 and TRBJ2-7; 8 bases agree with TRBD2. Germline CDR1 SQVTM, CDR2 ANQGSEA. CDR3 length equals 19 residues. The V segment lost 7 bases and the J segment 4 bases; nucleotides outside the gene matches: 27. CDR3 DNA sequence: TGCAGCGCGCCCTTGCCCTTTCCTTTCCCGGGGGGGCGAGGATACGAGCAGTACGTC. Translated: CSAPLPFPFPGGRGYEQYV.

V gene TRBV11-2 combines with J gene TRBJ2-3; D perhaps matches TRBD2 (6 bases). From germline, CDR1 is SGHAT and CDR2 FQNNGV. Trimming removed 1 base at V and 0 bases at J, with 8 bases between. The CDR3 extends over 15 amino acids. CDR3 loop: CASSLGGDSTDTQYF. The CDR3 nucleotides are TGTGCCAGCAGCTTAGGCGGGGATAGCACAGATACGCAGTATTTT.

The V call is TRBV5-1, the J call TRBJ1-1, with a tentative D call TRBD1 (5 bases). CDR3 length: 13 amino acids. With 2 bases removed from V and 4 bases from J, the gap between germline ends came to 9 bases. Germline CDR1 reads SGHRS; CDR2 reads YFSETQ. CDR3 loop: CASSFRQTTEAFF. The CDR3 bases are TGCGCCAGCAGCTTCAGACAGACCACTGAAGCTTTCTTT. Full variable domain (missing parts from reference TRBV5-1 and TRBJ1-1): KAGVTQTPRYLIKTRGQQVTLSCSPISGHRSVSWYQQTPGQGLQFLFEYFSETQRNKGNFPGRFSGRQFSNSRSEMNVSTLELGDSALYLCASSFRQTTEAFFGQGTRLTVV.